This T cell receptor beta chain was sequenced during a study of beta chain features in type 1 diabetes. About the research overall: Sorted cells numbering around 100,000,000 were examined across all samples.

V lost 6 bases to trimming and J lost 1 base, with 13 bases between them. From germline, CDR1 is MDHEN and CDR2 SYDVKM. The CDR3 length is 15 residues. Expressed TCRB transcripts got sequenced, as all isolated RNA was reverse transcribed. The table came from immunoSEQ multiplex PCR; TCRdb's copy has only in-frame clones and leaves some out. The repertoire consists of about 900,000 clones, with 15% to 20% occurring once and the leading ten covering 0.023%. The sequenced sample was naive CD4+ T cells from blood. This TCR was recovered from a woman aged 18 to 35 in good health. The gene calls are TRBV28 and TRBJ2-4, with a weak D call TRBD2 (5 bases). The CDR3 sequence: CASSPVSGAKNIQYF. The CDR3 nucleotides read TGTGCCAGCAGCCCTGTCTCGGGGGCCAAAAACATTCAGTACTTC.